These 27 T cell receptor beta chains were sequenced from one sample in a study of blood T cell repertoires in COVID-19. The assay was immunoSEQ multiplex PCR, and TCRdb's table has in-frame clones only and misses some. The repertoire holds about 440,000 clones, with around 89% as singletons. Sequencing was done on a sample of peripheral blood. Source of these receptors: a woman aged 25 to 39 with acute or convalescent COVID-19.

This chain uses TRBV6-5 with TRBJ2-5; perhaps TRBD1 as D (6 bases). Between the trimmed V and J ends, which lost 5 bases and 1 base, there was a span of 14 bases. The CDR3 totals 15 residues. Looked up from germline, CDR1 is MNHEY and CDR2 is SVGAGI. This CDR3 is CASSLLTGPQETQYF. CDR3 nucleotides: TGTGCCAGCAGTCTGCTAACAGGGCCCCAAGAGACCCAGTACTTC.

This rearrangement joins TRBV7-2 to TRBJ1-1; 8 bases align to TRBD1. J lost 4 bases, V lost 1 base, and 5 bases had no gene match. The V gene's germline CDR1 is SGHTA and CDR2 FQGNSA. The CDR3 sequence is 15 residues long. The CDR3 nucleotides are TGTGCCAGCAGCTTAGGGCGACAGGGGAGCACTGAAGCTTTCTTT. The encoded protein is CASSLGRQGSTEAFF. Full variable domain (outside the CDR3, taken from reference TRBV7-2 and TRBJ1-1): GAGVSQSPSNKVTEKGKDVELRCDPISGHTALYWYRQSLGQGLEFLIYFQGNSAPDKSGLPSDRFSAERTGGSVSTLTIQRTQQEDSAVYLCASSLGRQGSTEAFFGQGTRLTVV.

The CDR3 DNA reads TGTGCCACCAGTGATTCCGGTACGGGGGAAGGGCAGTACTTC. This codes for CATSDSGTGEGQYF. The rearrangement uses TRBV24-1 and TRBJ2-7; D is possibly TRBD2 (6 bases). Germline loops: CDR1 KGHDR, CDR2 SFDVKD. With 2 bases removed from V and 9 bases from J, the gap between germline ends came to 16 bases. The CDR3 sequence is 14 residues long.

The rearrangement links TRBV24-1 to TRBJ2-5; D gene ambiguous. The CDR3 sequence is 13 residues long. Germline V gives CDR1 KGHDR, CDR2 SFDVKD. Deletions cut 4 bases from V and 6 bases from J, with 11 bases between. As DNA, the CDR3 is TGTGCCACCAGTGACCGTGCCGAGAAGACCCAGTACTTC. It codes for CATSDRAEKTQYF.

The CDR3 region is CASSHATGTGVNEQFF. For the CDR3, the DNA is TGCGCCAGCAGCCACGCAACCGGGACAGGGGTTAATGAGCAGTTCTTC. This chain uses TRBV4-1 with TRBJ2-1, with 10 bases identical to TRBD1. Germline values: CDR1 MGHRA, CDR2 YSYEKL. The J segment lost 7 bases and the V segment lost 3 bases, leaving 9 bases of the junction unmatched. The CDR3 runs 16 residues.

The CDR3 sequence is CASSKGTVPNQPQHF. CDR3 bases: TGTGCCAGCAGCAAAGGGACAGTACCCAATCAGCCCCAGCATTTT. The chain employs TRBV5-8 and TRBJ1-5; 7 bases are shared with TRBD1. The CDR3 is 15 residues long. The V and J ends lost 4 bases and 3 bases, in that order; junction bases with no gene match: 7. In germline, CDR1 is SGHTS, CDR2 YDEGEE.

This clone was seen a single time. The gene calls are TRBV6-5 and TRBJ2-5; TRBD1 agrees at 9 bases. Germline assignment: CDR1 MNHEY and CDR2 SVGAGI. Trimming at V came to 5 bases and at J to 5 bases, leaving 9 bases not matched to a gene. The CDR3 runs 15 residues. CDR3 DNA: TGTGCCAGCAGTACTCTGACAGGGGGTACGGAGACCCAGTACTTC. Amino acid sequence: CASSTLTGGTETQYF.

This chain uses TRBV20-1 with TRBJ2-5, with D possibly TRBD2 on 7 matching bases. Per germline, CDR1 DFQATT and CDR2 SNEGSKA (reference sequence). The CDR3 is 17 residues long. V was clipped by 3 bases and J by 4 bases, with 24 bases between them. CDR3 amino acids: CSASTGAAGGSIETQYF. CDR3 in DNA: TGCAGTGCTAGTACGGGGGCGGCCGGGGGGAGTATAGAGACCCAGTACTTC.

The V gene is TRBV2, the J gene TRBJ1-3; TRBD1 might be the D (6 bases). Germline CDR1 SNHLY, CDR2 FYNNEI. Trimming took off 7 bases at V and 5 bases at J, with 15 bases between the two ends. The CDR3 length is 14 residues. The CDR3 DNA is TGTGCCAGCACAGGGGCGCCGTCGAGAAACACCATATATTTT. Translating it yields CASTGAPSRNTIYF.

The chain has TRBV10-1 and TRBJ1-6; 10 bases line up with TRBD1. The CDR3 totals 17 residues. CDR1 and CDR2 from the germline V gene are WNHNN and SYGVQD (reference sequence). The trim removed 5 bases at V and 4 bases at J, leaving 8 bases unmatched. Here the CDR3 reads CASSRTGGIGYNSPLHF. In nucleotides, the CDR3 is TGCGCCAGCAGTAGGACAGGGGGTATAGGATATAATTCACCCCTCCACTTT.

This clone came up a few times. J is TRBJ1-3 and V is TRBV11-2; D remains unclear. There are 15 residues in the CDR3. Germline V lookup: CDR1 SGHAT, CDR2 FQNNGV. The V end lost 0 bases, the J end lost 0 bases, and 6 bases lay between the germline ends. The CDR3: CASSLDGLSGNTIYF. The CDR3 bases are TGTGCCAGCAGCTTAGATGGACTCTCTGGAAACACCATATATTTT. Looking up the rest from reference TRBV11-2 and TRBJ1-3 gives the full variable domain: EAGVAQSPRYKIIEKRQSVAFWCNPISGHATLYWYQQILGQGPKLLIQFQNNGVVDDSQLPKDRFSAERLKGVDSTLKIQPAKLEDSAVYLCASSLDGLSGNTIYFGEGSWLTVV.

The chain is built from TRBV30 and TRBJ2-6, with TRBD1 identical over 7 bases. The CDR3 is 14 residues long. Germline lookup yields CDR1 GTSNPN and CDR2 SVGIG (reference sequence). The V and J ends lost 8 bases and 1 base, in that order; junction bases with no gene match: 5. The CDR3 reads CAKNRGSGANVLTF. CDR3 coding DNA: TGTGCCAAAAACAGGGGATCTGGGGCCAACGTCCTGACTTTC. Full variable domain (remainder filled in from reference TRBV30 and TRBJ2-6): SQTIHQWPATLVQPVGSPLSLECTVEGTSNPNLYWYRQAAGRGLQLLFYSVGIGQISSEVPQNLSASRPQDRQFILSSKKLLLSDSGFYLCAKNRGSGANVLTFGAGSRLTVL.

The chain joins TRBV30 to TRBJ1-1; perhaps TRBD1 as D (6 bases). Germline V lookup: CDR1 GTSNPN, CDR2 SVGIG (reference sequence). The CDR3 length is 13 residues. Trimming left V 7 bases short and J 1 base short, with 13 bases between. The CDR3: CASSRQANTEAFF. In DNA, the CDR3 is TGTGCCTCAAGCCGACAGGCGAACACTGAAGCTTTCTTT.

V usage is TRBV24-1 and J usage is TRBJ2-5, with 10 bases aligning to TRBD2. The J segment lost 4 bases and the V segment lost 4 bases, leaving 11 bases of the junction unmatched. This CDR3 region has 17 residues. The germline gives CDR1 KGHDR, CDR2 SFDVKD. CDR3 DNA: TGTGCCACCAGTGAGACAGCGGGGGGGCCTGTTCGAGAGACCCAGTACTTC. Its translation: CATSETAGGPVRETQYF.

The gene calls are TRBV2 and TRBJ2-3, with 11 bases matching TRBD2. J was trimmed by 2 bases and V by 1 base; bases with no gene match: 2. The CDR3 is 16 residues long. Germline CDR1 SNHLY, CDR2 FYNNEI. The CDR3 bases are TGTGCCAGCAGTGAAGGACTAGCGGGGTACACAGATACGCAGTATTTT. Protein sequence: CASSEGLAGYTDTQYF.

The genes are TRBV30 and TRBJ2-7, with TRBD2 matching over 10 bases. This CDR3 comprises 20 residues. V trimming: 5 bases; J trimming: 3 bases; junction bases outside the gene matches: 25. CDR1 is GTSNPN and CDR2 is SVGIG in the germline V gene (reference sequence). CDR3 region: CAWGIPPEVTFSGGSYEQYF. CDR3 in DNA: TGTGCCTGGGGGATTCCCCCAGAGGTAACTTTTAGCGGGGGGAGCTACGAGCAGTACTTC.

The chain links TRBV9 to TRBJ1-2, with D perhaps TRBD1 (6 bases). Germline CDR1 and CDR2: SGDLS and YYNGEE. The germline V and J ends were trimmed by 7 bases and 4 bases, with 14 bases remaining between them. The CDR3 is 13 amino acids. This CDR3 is CASCQGWGYGYTF. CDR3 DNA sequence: TGTGCCAGCTGTCAGGGGTGGGGCTATGGCTACACCTTC.

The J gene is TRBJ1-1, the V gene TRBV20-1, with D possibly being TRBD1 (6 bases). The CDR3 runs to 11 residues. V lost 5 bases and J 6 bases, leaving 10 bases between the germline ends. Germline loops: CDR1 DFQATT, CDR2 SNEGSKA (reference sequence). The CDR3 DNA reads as TGCAGTGCTCGTAAGGGGGCTGAAGCTTTCTTT. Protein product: CSARKGAEAFF.

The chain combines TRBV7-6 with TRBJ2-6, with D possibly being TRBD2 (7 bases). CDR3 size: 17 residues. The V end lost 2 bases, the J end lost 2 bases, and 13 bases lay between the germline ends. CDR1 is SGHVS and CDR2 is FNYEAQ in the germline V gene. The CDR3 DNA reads TGTGCCAGCAGCTTATCGGGGGGCAGGGCTGGGGCCAACGTCCTGACTTTC. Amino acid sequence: CASSLSGGRAGANVLTF.

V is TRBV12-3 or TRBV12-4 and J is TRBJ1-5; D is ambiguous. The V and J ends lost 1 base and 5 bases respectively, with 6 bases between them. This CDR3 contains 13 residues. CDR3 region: CASSLDGYQPQHF. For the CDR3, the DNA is TGTGCCAGCAGTTTAGATGGCTATCAGCCCCAGCATTTT.

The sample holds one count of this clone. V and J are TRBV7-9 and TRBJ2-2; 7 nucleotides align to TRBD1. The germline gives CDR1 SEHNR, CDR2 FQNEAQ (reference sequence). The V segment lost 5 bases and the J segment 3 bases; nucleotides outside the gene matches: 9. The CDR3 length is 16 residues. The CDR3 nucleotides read TGTGCCAGCAGCCCAGGACAGGAGGTGGACACCGGGGAGCTGTTTTTT. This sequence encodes CASSPGQEVDTGELFF.

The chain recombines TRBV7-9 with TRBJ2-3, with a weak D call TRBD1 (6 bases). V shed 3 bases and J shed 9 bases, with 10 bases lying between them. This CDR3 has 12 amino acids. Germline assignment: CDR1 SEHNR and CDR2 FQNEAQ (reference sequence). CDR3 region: CASSFSGATQYF. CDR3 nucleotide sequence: TGTGCCAGCAGCTTTTCAGGGGCCACGCAGTATTTT.

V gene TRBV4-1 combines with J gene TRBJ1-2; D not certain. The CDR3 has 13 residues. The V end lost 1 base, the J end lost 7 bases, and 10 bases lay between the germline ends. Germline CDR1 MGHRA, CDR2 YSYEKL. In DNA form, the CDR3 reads TGCGCCAGCAGCCAAGCCAAGATGGCTGGCTACACCTTC. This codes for CASSQAKMAGYTF.

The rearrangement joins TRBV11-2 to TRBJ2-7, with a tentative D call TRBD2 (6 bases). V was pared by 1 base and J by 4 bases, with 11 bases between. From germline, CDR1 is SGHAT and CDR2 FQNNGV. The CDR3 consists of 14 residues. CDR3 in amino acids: CASSLGLGRYEQYF. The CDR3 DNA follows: TGTGCCAGCAGCTTAGGACTAGGGAGATACGAGCAGTACTTC.

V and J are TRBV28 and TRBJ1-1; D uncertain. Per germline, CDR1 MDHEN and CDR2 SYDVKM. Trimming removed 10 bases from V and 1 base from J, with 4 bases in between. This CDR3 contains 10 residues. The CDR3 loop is CATGNTEAFF. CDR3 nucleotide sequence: TGTGCCACCGGGAACACTGAAGCTTTCTTT. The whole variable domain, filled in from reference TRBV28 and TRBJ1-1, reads DVKVTQSSRYLVKRTGEKVFLECVQDMDHENMFWYRQDPGLGLRLIYFSYDVKMKEKGDIPEGYSVSREKKERFSLILESASTNQTSMYLCATGNTEAFFGQGTRLTVV.

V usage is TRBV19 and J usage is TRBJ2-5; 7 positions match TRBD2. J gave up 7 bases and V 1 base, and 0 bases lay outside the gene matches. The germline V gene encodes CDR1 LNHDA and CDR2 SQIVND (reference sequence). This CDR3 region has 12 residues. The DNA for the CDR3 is TGTGCCAGTAGTATAGGGGAGGGGACCCAGTACTTC. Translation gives CASSIGEGTQYF.

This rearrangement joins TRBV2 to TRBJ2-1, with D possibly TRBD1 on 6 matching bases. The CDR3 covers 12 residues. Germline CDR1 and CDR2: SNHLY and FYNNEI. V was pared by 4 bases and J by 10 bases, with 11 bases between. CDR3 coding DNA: TGTGCCAGCAGTGGGGACACCAAAGAGCAGTTCTTC. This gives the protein CASSGDTKEQFF.